The TCR beta chain under discussion was sequenced for a study of identical twins. The study, taken as a whole, reports: Those out-of-frame alpha sequences shared by twins showed an excess of low generation probability.

The table lists this clonotype with a few counts. Its specificity is not known. From the 5' RACE reads, TCRdb called clonotypes with MiXCR, one entry per CDR3 protein. The sample records 400,000 to 650,000 distinct CDR3 sequences, about 20% being singletons. CDR3 length: 15 residues. The germline V gene has CDR1 MNHNS and CDR2 SASEGT. Trimming pared 6 bases from V and 1 base from J, leaving 15 bases between. Among all donors, each was a healthy Caucasian. Another study also made use of these data, one on T cells expressing NK-cell markers. That publication notes: Within the sequenced cohort of eight donors, seven exhibited HCMV seropositivity and one was seronegative. NKG2C+ dominant clonotype frequencies in six or seven donors were about 1.0-7.5% of CD8+ T cells.

This chain links TRBV6-1 with TRBJ1-1; D is undetermined. The TCR comes from a woman aged 18-29 years in good health. Sequencing used CD4+ T cells sorted from blood. For the CDR3, the DNA is TGTGCCAGCAGGTGGGAAGTGGCCGGGAACACTGAAGCTTTCTTT. It translates to CASRWEVAGNTEAFF.